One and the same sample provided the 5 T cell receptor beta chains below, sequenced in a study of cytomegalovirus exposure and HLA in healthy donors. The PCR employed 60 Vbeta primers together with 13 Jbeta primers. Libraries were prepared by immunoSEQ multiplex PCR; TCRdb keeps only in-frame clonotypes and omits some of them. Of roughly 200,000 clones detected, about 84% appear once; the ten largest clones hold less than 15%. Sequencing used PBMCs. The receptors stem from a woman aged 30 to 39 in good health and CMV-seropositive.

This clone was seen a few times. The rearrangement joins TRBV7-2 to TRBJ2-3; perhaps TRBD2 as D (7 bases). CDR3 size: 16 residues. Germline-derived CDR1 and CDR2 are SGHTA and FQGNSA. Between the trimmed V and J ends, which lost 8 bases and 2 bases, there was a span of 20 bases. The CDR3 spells CASPPGGLGLTDTQYF. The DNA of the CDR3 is TGTGCCAGCCCCCCGGGGGGCCTAGGGCTCACAGATACGCAGTATTTT.

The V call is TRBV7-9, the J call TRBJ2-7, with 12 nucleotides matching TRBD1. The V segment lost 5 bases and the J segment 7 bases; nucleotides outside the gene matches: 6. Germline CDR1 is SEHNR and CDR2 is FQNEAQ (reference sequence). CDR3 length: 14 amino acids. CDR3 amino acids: CASSQGQGAWEQYF. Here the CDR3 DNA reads TGTGCCAGCAGCCAGGGACAGGGGGCGTGGGAGCAGTACTTC.

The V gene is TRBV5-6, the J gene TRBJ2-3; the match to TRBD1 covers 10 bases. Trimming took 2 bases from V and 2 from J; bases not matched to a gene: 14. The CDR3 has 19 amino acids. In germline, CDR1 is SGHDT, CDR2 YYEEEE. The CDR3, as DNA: TGTGCCAGCAGCTTCCCGGGACAGGGGTTTTGGAGGACCACAGATACGCAGTATTTT. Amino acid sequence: CASSFPGQGFWRTTDTQYF.

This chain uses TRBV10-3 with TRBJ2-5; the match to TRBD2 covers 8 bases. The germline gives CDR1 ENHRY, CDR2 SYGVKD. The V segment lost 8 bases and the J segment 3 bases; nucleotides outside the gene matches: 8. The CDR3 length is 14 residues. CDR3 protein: CAIGSGGGKETQYF. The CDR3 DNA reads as TGTGCCATCGGCAGCGGGGGCGGGAAAGAGACCCAGTACTTC.

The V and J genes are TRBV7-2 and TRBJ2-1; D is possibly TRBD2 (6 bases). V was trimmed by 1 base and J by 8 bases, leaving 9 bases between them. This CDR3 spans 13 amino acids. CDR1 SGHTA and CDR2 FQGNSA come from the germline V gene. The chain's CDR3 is CASSLGREDEQFF. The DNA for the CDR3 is TGTGCCAGCAGCTTAGGGAGGGAAGATGAGCAGTTCTTC.